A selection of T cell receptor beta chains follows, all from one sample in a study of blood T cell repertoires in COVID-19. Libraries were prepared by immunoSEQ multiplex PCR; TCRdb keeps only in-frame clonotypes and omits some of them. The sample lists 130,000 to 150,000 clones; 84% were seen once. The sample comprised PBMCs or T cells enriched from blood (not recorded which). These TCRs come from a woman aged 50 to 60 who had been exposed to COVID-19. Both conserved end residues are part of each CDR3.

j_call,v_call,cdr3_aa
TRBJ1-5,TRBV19,CASSRGQGSPGNQPQHF
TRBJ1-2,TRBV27,CASSLTGGSNYGYTF
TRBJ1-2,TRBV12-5,CASGSYDRVPYGYTF
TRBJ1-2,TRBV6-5,CASSFDSNYGYTF
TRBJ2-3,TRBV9,CASSSPSDTQYF
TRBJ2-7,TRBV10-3,CAISGRTSGSSYEQYF
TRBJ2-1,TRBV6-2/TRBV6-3,CASSSGTSGRSYNEQFF
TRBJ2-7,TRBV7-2,CASSLGGTHTYEQYF
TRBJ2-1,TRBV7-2,CASSFSLSYNEQFF
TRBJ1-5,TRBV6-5,CASRLDRGVNQPQHF
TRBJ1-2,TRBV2,CARGVSRGSGYGYTF
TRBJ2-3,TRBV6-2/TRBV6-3,CASSYSRRSRGDTDTQYF
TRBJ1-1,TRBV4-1,CASSQAGQAAAEAFF
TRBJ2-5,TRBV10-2,CASSVLQETQYF
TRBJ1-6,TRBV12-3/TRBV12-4,CACRGLKRLHF
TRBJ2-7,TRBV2,CASMVGGLAGSSSYEQYF